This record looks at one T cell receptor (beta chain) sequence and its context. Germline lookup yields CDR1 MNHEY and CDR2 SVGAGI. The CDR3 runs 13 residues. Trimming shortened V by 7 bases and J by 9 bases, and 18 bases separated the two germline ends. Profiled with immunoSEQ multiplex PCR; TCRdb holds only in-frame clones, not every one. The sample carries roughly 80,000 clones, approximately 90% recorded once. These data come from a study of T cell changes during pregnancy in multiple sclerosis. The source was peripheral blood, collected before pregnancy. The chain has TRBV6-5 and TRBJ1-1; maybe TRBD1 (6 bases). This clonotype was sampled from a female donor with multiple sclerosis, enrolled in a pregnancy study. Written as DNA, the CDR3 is TGTGCCAGCATCCCTAGTCGCCAGGGGAAAGCTTTCTTT. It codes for CASIPSRQGKAFF.